This is a list of T cell receptor beta chains from one sample in a study of shared clonotypes between healthy human individuals. TCRdb's copy holds only in-frame clones and misses some; the assay was immunoSEQ multiplex PCR. The sample shows roughly 2.5 million clones, around 94% of them seen only once. Material for sequencing was naive CD4+ T cells sorted from blood. The receptors derive from a man in his late teens or twenties in good health. The CDR3 runs from the conserved cysteine through the conserved F or W.

TRBV6-5	TRBJ1-2	CASSYEGGGYTF
TRBV30	TRBJ2-1	CAWNKTSGTNEQFF
TRBV7-2	TRBJ1-5	CASSPFASNQPQHF
TRBV6-1	TRBJ1-2	CASSEMAAAYGYTF
TRBV5-4	TRBJ1-1	CASSLPLKQGEGTEAFF
TRBV11-2	TRBJ1-5	CASSLMGTANQPQHF
TRBV2	TRBJ2-7	CASSSNYEQYF
TRBV15	TRBJ2-5	CATSRDPRETQYF
TRBV30	TRBJ1-6	CAWSVRVQYNSPLHF
TRBV7-9	TRBJ2-2	CASSLAGRVSGELFF
TRBV30	TRBJ2-1	CAWGGLAGFNEQFF
TRBV5-1	TRBJ2-3	CASSLGVSGSTDTQYF
TRBV19	TRBJ1-2	CASSILGTGYYGYTF
TRBV28	TRBJ2-7	CASSFRDLLSNEQYF
TRBV7-2	TRBJ2-5	CASSTGQAETQYF
TRBV7-2	TRBJ2-1	CASSGAGNEQFF
TRBV6-1	TRBJ2-7	CASSVWAYEQYF
TRBV7-6	TRBJ2-2	CASSPRVSVLTGELFF
TRBV2	TRBJ2-7	CASSPGQGQYEQYF
TRBV7-2	TRBJ1-2	CASSLGTGDGYTF
TRBV19	TRBJ1-4	CASSQEATNEKLFF
TRBV19	TRBJ1-1	CASSSQGGITEAFF
TRBV5-4	TRBJ2-4	CASSGTSGRADF
TRBV9	TRBJ2-7	CASSVGAGRNEQYF
TRBV2	TRBJ2-2	CASRRLSEGGELFF
TRBV28	TRBJ2-3	CASRPPMGYTTDTQYF
TRBV9	TRBJ2-2	CASQEGANTGELFF
TRBV4-3	TRBJ1-6	CASSQESGAGHNSPLHF
TRBV12-5	TRBJ1-2	CASGKDREGNYGYTF
TRBV5-6	TRBJ1-4	CASSKAQGGGEKLFF
TRBV5-6	TRBJ2-1	CASSKGQSDEQFF
TRBV11-3	TRBJ2-5	CASSLGQSDQETQYF
TRBV7-7	TRBJ2-3	CASSTQGGRSTDTQYF
TRBV11-1	TRBJ2-7	CASSRQGYEQYF
TRBV2	TRBJ2-3	CASTLAGGQGDTQYF
TRBV5-6	TRBJ2-7	CASSFLGQGVYEQYF
TRBV6-6	TRBJ1-6	CASRLGQGYSPLHF
TRBV5-4	TRBJ2-7	CASSPGTESYEQYF
TRBV2	TRBJ2-2	CAQSRRANTGELFF
TRBV19	TRBJ1-3	CASSQPPGSGNTIYF
TRBV25-1	TRBJ2-3	CASSEWLAGVTDTQYF
TRBV10-1	TRBJ2-1	CASSEASGGSYNEQFF
TRBV18	TRBJ2-1	CASSPPSGRAYNEQFF
TRBV5-6	TRBJ2-6	CASRFDRSAGANVLTF